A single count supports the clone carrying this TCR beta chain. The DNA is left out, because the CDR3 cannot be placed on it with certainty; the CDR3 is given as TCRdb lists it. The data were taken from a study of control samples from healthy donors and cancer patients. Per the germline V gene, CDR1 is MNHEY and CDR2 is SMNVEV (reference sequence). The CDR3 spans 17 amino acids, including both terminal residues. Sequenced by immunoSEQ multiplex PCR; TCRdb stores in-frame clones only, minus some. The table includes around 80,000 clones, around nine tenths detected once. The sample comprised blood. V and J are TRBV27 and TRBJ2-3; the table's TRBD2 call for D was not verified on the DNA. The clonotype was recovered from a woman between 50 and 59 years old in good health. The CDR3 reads CASSSSILAGGSDTQYF.